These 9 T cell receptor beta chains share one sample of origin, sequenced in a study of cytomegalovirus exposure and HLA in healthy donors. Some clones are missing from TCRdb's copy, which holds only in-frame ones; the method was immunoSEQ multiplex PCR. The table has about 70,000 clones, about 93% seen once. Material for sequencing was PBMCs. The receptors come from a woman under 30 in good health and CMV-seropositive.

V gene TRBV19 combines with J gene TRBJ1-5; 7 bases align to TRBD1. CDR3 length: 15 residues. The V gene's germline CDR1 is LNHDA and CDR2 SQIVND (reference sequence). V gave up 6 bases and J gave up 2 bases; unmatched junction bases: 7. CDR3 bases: TGTGCCAGTAGGAAAGACAGGGTTGGCAATCAGCCCCAGCATTTT. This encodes CASRKDRVGNQPQHF.

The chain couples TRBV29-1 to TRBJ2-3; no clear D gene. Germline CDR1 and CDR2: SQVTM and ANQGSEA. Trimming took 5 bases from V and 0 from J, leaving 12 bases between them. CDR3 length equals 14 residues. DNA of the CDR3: TGCAGCGTTATTAGCCTCACTAGCACAGATACGCAGTATTTT. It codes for CSVISLTSTDTQYF.

The CDR3 DNA is TGTGCCAGCGGGGGACAGGGGGTTGGCGATACGCAGTATTTT. This gives the protein CASGGQGVGDTQYF. V is TRBV2 and J is TRBJ2-3; 11 bases are a match to TRBD1. Per germline, CDR1 SNHLY and CDR2 FYNNEI. Unmatched junction bases numbered 7, after V lost 8 bases and J lost 6 bases. There are 14 residues in the CDR3.

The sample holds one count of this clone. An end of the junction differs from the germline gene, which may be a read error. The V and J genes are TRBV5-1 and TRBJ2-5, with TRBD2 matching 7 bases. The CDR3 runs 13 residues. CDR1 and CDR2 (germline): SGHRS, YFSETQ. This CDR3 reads CASSDALGEGLNF. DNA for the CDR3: TGCGCCAGCAGCGACGCCCTCGGGGAGGGATTAAACTTC.

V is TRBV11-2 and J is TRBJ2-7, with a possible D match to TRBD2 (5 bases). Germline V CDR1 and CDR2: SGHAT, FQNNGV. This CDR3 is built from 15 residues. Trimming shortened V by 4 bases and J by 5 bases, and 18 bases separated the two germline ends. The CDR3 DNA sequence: TGTGCCAGCAGCTGGGTACGAGGGAAGGGCCACGAGCAGTACTTC. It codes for CASSWVRGKGHEQYF.

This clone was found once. This chain's CDR3 is CASSMDRSSGNTIYF. CDR3 nucleotide sequence: TGTGCCAGTAGTATGGACAGGAGCTCTGGAAACACCATATATTTT. This chain uses TRBV19 with TRBJ1-3, with TRBD1 identical over 7 bases. Unmatched junction bases numbered 2, after V lost 3 bases and J lost 0 bases. Germline V gene data show CDR1 as LNHDA and CDR2 as SQIVND (reference sequence). The CDR3 has 15 amino acids.

CDR3 amino acids: CASSITGAFSYGYTF. The CDR3 coding sequence is TGTGCCAGTAGTATCACAGGGGCGTTCAGCTATGGCTACACCTTC. The J gene is TRBJ1-2, the V gene TRBV19; 7 bases fit TRBD1. V lost 3 bases to trimming and J lost 4 bases; unmatched junction nucleotides: 8. This CDR3 has 15 residues. CDR1 is LNHDA and CDR2 is SQIVND in the germline V gene (reference sequence).

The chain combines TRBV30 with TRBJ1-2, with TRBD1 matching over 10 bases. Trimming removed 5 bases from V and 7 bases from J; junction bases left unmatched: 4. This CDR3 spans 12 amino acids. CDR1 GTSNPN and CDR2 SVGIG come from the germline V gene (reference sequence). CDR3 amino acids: CAWSTGGRGYTF. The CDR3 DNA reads TGTGCCTGGTCGACAGGGGGCCGTGGCTACACCTTC.

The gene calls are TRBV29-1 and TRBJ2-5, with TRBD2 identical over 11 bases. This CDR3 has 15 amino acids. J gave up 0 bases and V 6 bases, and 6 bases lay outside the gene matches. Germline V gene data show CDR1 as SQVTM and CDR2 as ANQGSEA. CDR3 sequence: CSVLLAGEYQETQYF. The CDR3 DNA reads TGCAGCGTCTTACTAGCGGGGGAATACCAAGAGACCCAGTACTTC. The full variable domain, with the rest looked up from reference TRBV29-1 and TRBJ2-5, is SAVISQKPSRDICQRGTSLTIQCQVDSQVTMMFWYRQQPGQSLTLIATANQGSEATYESGFVIDKFPISRPNLTFSTLTVSNMSPEDSSIYLCSVLLAGEYQETQYFGPGTRLLVL.